This record covers a single T cell receptor (beta chain). The data originate from a study of PD-L1 blockade in urothelial cancer. Study-wide background: The analyses of blood took place 3 weeks (second dose) and 6 weeks after treatment start.

Time point meaning: pretreatment peripheral blood. Sequencing used immunoSEQ multiplex PCR; TCRdb keeps in-frame clones, though not all of them. The sample has around 130,000 clones; roughly 83% are singletons. The CDR3 is 13 amino acids. The V segment lost 6 bases and the J segment 8 bases; nucleotides outside the gene matches: 8. Germline CDR1 and CDR2: KGHSH and LQKENI. This receptor was obtained from a man between 45 and 60 years old with urothelial cancer. The V call is TRBV18, the J call TRBJ1-1, with 8 bases fitting TRBD1. The starting material was PBMCs, obtained around atezolizumab (anti-PD-L1) treatment. CDR3 DNA: TGTGCCAGCTCTCTCACAGGGGGTGTCGAAGCTTTCTTT. Its protein is CASSLTGGVEAFF.